A selection of T cell receptor beta chains follows, all from one sample in a study of blood T cell repertoires in COVID-19. Clones were read by immunoSEQ multiplex PCR, and TCRdb kept only the in-frame ones, dropping some. In the table there are about 140,000 clones, roughly 81% of which are singletons. The sample comprised PBMCs or T cells enriched from blood (not recorded which). These receptors were collected from a woman in her forties or fifties with acute COVID-19. Each CDR3 is given with its conserved first and last residue. The D gene is left open where the match is weak. A clone size is listed for some rows: how often the clone was seen (once, few, many), or a class if it is expanded.

size: few; V: TRBV12-3/TRBV12-4; D: .; J: TRBJ2-7; DNA: TGTGCCAGCAGCCCGGTGTCCTCCTACGAGCAGTACTTC; CDR3: CASSPVSSYEQYF
size: .; V: TRBV7-9; D: TRBD1; J: TRBJ1-5; DNA: TGTGCCAGCACCTTCTCAGGGGGCCATCAGCCCCAGCATTTT; CDR3: CASTFSGGHQPQHF
size: .; V: TRBV27; D: .; J: TRBJ1-5; DNA: TGTGCCAGCAGTTTATCCCCGTCCCCTAATCAGCCCCAGCATTTT; CDR3: CASSLSPSPNQPQHF
size: .; V: TRBV5-1; D: .; J: TRBJ1-4; DNA: TGCGCCAGCAGCGAGGACTCAACTAATGAAAAACTGTTTTTT; CDR3: CASSEDSTNEKLFF
size: .; V: TRBV2; D: TRBD1; J: TRBJ1-4; DNA: TGTGCCAGCAGAGGGACAGGGGCTAATGAAAAACTGTTTTTT; CDR3: CASRGTGANEKLFF
size: .; V: TRBV28; D: .; J: TRBJ2-7; DNA: TGTGCCAGCACCACTGGCTACGAGCAGTACTTC; CDR3: CASTTGYEQYF
size: .; V: TRBV29-1; D: .; J: TRBJ2-7; DNA: TGCAGCGTTGAATCTGGGACTGTATACGAGCAGTACTTC; CDR3: CSVESGTVYEQYF
size: .; V: TRBV9; D: .; J: TRBJ1-2; DNA: TGTGCCAGCACATTGGGGGGTGACTATGGCTACACCTTC; CDR3: CASTLGGDYGYTF
size: .; V: TRBV2; D: .; J: TRBJ2-7; DNA: TGTGCCAGCAGTGAAGCGGGACTCAGTCACGAGCAGTACTTC; CDR3: CASSEAGLSHEQYF
size: .; V: TRBV6-2/TRBV6-3; D: .; J: TRBJ2-7; DNA: TGTGCCAGCAGTCACCGACAGACAGGATCCTACGAGCAGTACTTC; CDR3: CASSHRQTGSYEQYF
size: .; V: TRBV27; D: TRBD1; J: TRBJ1-1; DNA: TGTGCCAGCAGGGGACAGGGAAGGAACACTGAAGCTTTCTTT; CDR3: CASRGQGRNTEAFF
size: .; V: TRBV4-3; D: .; J: TRBJ2-1; DNA: TGCGCCAGCAGCCAAATGATCGGGGAAAGTGAGCAGTTCTTC; CDR3: CASSQMIGESEQFF
size: .; V: TRBV7-6; D: TRBD2; J: TRBJ2-7; DNA: TGTGCCAGCAGCCCCGCCTCCGGGACTAGCGGGAGACCCACCTACGAGCAGTACTTC; CDR3: CASSPASGTSGRPTYEQYF
size: few; V: TRBV5-5; D: .; J: TRBJ2-3; DNA: TGTGCCAGCAGCACCCCTCTAGCAGATACGCAGTATTTT; CDR3: CASSTPLADTQYF
size: .; V: TRBV7-9; D: .; J: TRBJ2-3; DNA: TGTGCCAGCAGCCAGACTGGCGGGAAGTTAAGAGATACGCAGTATTTT; CDR3: CASSQTGGKLRDTQYF
size: .; V: TRBV19; D: .; J: TRBJ2-5; DNA: TGTGCCAGTAGTATAGGGCAGGCGAAAGAGACCCAGTACTTC; CDR3: CASSIGQAKETQYF
size: .; V: TRBV7-2; D: TRBD1; J: TRBJ2-2; DNA: TGTGCCAGCAGCTTGCCCGGGACAGGGGCCTCCGGGGAGCTGTTTTTT; CDR3: CASSLPGTGASGELFF
size: few; V: TRBV30; D: TRBD2; J: TRBJ2-7; DNA: TGTGCCTGGGGACTAGCGGGAGTCTCCTACGAGCAGTACTTC; CDR3: CAWGLAGVSYEQYF
size: medium-sized; V: TRBV14; D: TRBD2; J: TRBJ2-7; DNA: TGTGCCAGCAGCCCTGGGACTAGTTTGTCCTACGAGCAGTACTTC; CDR3: CASSPGTSLSYEQYF
size: once; V: TRBV7-9; D: .; J: TRBJ2-7; DNA: TGTGCCAGCAGCTTTCCCGTTTCCGAGCAGTACTTC; CDR3: CASSFPVSEQYF
size: .; V: TRBV28; D: TRBD2; J: TRBJ2-7; DNA: TGTGCCAGCAGTTTAGCGGGAGCAGTCGACGAGCAGTACTTC; CDR3: CASSLAGAVDEQYF
size: .; V: TRBV14; D: TRBD2; J: TRBJ2-1; DNA: TGTGCCAGCAGCCCCCTGGGAGGGAGCTCCTACAATGAGCAGTTCTTC; CDR3: CASSPLGGSSYNEQFF
size: .; V: TRBV3-1/TRBV3-2; D: TRBD2; J: TRBJ2-7; DNA: TGTGCCAGCAGCCTGGGGGGGAGTATCGACGAGCAGTACTTC; CDR3: CASSLGGSIDEQYF
size: .; V: TRBV6-1; D: TRBD2; J: TRBJ2-3; DNA: TGTGCCAGCAGTGGGCGACTAGCGGGAGGGTTGCGAGATACGCAGTATTTT; CDR3: CASSGRLAGGLRDTQYF
size: .; V: TRBV7-9; D: TRBD1; J: TRBJ1-6; DNA: TGTGCCAGCAGCTTAGGGGGACAGGGAGATTCACCCCTCCACTTT; CDR3: CASSLGGQGDSPLHF
size: .; V: TRBV9; D: .; J: TRBJ2-1; DNA: TGTGCCAGCAGCCCTACCCTGAGTTGGTCCTACAATGAGCAGTTCTTC; CDR3: CASSPTLSWSYNEQFF
size: .; V: TRBV5-1; D: TRBD2; J: TRBJ2-5; DNA: TGCGCCAGCAGCTTAACTAGCGGGCGCTCAGAGACCCAGTACTTC; CDR3: CASSLTSGRSETQYF
size: .; V: TRBV12-3/TRBV12-4; D: .; J: TRBJ2-1; DNA: TGTGCCAGCAGTCCCGGGCCCGCGGGGGAGCAGTTCTTC; CDR3: CASSPGPAGEQFF
size: .; V: TRBV4-2; D: .; J: TRBJ2-2; DNA: TGTGCCAGCAGCCAAGATGAGGAACCCGGGGAGCTGTTTTTT; CDR3: CASSQDEEPGELFF
size: .; V: TRBV29-1; D: .; J: TRBJ2-6; DNA: TGCAGCGTTCTAGTCACGGCCGGGGCCAACGTCCTGACTTTC; CDR3: CSVLVTAGANVLTF
size: .; V: TRBV27; D: .; J: TRBJ2-1; DNA: TGTGCCAGCAGGGAGAGGATGGCCTCTTTCTCCTACAATGAGCAGTTCTTC; CDR3: CASRERMASFSYNEQFF
size: .; V: TRBV19; D: TRBD1; J: TRBJ2-2; DNA: TGTGCCAGTAACCTAGGGGGCTACACCGGGGAGCTGTTTTTT; CDR3: CASNLGGYTGELFF
size: .; V: TRBV15; D: TRBD1; J: TRBJ1-2; DNA: TGTGCCACCAGCAGAGGGACAGGCCTGGGGGGCTACACCTTC; CDR3: CATSRGTGLGGYTF
size: .; V: TRBV27; D: TRBD1; J: TRBJ2-7; DNA: TGTGCCAGCAGCAGAATAAGAGGGGGCTTCGACGTCGGCGAGCAGTACTTC; CDR3: CASSRIRGGFDVGEQYF
size: .; V: TRBV5-1; D: TRBD2; J: TRBJ2-1; DNA: TGCGCCAGCAGCTTAGCCCCAGCGGGAGGTAATGAGCAGTTCTTC; CDR3: CASSLAPAGGNEQFF
size: few; V: TRBV6-2/TRBV6-3; D: TRBD1; J: TRBJ2-3; DNA: TGTGCCAGCAGCCCCCCTATAGGGACAGGGAGCACAGATACGCAGTATTTT; CDR3: CASSPPIGTGSTDTQYF
size: .; V: TRBV21-1; D: .; J: TRBJ1-2; DNA: TGTGCCAGCAGCAGGACAGCGAACTATGGCTACACCTTC; CDR3: CASSRTANYGYTF
size: once; V: TRBV2; D: TRBD1; J: TRBJ1-5; DNA: TGTGCCAGCAGTGAACAGGGGGATCAGCCCCAGCATTTT; CDR3: CASSEQGDQPQHF
size: .; V: TRBV7-9; D: .; J: TRBJ2-3; DNA: TGTGCCAGCAGCCGAGGGATTCGGGACACAGATACGCAGTATTTT; CDR3: CASSRGIRDTDTQYF
size: .; V: TRBV5-1; D: TRBD2; J: TRBJ2-5; DNA: TGCGCCAGCAGCTTGACTAGCGGGACCGAGACCCAGTACTTC; CDR3: CASSLTSGTETQYF